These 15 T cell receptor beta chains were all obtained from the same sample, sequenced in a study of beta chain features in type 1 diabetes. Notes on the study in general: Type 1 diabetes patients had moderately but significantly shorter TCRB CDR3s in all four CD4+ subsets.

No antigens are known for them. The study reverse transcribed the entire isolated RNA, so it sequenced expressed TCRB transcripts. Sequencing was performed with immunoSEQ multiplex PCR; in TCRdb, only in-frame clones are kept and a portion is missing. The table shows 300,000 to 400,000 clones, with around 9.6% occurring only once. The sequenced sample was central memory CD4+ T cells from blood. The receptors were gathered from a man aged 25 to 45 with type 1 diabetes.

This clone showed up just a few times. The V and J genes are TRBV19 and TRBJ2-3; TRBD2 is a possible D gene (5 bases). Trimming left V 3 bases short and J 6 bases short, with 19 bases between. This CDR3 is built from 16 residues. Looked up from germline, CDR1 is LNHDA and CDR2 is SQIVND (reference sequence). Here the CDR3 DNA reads TGTGCCAGTAGTATGTGGTCTAGCTCAACAGCCGATACGCAGTATTTT. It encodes CASSMWSSSTADTQYF.

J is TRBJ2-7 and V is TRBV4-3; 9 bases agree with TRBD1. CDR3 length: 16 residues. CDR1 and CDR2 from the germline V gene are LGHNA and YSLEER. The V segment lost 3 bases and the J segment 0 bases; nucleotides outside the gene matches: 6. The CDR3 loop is CASSHQGQGSSYEQYF. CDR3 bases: TGCGCCAGCAGCCATCAAGGACAGGGGAGCTCCTACGAGCAGTACTTC.

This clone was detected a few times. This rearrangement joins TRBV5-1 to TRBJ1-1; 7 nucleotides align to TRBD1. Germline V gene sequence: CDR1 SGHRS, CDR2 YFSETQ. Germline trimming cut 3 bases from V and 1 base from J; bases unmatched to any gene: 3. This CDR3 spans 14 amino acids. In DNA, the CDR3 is TGCGCCAGCAGCTCCTACAGGGGGAACACTGAAGCTTTCTTT. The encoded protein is CASSSYRGNTEAFF.

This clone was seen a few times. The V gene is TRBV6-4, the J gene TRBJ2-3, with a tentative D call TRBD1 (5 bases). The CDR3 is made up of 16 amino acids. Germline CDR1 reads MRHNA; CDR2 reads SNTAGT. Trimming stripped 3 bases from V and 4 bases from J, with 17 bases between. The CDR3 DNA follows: TGTGCCAGCAGTGAGCAACAGGACGGTAGGGCAGATACGCAGTATTTT. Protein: CASSEQQDGRADTQYF.

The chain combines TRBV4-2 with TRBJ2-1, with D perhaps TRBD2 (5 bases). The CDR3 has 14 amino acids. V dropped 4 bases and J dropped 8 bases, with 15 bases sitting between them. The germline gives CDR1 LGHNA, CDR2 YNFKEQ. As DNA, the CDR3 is TGTGCCAGCAGCCCACGCCACCGTAGCGATGAGCAGTTCTTC. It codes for CASSPRHRSDEQFF.

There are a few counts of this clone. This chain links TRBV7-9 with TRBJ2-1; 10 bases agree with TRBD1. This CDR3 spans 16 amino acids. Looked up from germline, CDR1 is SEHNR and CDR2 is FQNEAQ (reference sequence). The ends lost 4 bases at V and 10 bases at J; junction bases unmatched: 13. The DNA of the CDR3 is TGTGCCAGCAGCTCTTTGGACAGGGGGAGTTCGAGGGAGCAGTTCTTC. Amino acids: CASSSLDRGSSREQFF. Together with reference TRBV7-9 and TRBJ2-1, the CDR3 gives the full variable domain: DTGVSQNPRHKITKRGQNVTFRCDPISEHNRLYWYRQTLGQGPEFLTYFQNEAQLEKSRLLSDRFSAERPKGSFSTLEIQRTEQGDSAMYLCASSSLDRGSSREQFFGPGTRLTVL.

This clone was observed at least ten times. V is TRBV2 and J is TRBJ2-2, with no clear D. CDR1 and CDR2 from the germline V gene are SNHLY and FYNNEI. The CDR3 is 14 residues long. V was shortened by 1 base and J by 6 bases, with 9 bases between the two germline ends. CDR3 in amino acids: CASSEDLYPGELFF. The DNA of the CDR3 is TGTGCCAGCAGTGAAGACCTTTATCCCGGGGAGCTGTTTTTT.

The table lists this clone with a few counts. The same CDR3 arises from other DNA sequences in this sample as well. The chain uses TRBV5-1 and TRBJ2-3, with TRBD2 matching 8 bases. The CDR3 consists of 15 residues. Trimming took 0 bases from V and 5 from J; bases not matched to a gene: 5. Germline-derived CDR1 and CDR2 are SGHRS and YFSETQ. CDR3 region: CASSLGLAGGDTQYF. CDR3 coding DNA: TGCGCCAGCAGCTTGGGTCTAGCGGGTGGAGATACGCAGTATTTT.

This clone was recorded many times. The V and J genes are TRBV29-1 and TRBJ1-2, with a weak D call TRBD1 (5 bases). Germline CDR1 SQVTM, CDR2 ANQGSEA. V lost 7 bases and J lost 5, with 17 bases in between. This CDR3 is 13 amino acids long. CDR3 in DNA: TGCAGCGCTGGACGGGGGGATCATTATGGCTACACCTTC. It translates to CSAGRGDHYGYTF.

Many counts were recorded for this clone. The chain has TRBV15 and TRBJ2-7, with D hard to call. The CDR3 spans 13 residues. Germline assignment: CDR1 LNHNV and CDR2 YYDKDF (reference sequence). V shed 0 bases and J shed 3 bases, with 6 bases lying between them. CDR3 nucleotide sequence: TGTGCCACCAGCAGAGATTTGGGCTACGAGCAGTACTTC. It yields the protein CATSRDLGYEQYF. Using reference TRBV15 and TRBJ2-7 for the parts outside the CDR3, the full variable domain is DAMVIQNPRYQVTQFGKPVTLSCSQTLNHNVMYWYQQKSSQAPKLLFHYYDKDFNNEADTPDNFQSRRPNTSFCFLDIRSPGLGDTAMYLCATSRDLGYEQYFGPGTRLTVT.

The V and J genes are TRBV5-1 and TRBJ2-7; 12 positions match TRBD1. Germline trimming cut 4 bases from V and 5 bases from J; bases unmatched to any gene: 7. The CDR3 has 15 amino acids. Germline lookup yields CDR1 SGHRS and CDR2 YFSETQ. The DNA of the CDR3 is TGCGCCAGCAGCGACCCCGGGACAGGGGGCAACGAGCAGTACTTC. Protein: CASSDPGTGGNEQYF.

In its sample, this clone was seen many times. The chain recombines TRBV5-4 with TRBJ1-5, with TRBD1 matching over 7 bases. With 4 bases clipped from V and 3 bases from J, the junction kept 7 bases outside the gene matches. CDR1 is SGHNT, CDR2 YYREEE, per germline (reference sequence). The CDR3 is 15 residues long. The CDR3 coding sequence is TGTGCCAGCAGCCCCGGGACAGCCCTCAATCAGCCCCAGCATTTT. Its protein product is CASSPGTALNQPQHF.

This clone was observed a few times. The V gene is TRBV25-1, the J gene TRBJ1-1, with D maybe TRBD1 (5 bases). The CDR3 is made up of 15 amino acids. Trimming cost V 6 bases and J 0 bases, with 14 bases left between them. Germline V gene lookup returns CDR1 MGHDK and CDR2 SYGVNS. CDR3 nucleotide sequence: TGTGCCAGCAGGGCAAAGGGACCGATGAACACTGAAGCTTTCTTT. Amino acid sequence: CASRAKGPMNTEAFF. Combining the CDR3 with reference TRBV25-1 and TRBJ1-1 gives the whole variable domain EADIYQTPRYLVIGTGKKITLECSQTMGHDKMYWYQQDPGMELHLIHYSYGVNSTEKGDLSSESTVSRIRTEHFPLTLESARPSHTSQYLCASRAKGPMNTEAFFGQGTRLTVV.

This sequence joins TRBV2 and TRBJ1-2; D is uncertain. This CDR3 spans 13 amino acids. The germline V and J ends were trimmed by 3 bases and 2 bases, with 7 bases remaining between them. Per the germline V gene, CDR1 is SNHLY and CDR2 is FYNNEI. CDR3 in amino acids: CASSEAENYGYTF. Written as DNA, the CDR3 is TGTGCCAGCAGTGAGGCCGAGAACTATGGCTACACCTTC.

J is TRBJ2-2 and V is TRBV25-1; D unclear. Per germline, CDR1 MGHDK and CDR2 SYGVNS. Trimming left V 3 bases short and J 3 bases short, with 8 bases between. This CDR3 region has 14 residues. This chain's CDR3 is CASSDPRDTGELFF. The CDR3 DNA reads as TGTGCCAGCAGTGACCCTAGGGACACCGGGGAGCTGTTTTTT.